This T cell receptor (beta chain) was identified during a study of human T cells and chemical hapten exposure. One entry per CDR3 protein results from TCRdb running MiXCR on the RACE reads. The sample yields 250,000 to 300,000 distinct CDR3 sequences, 7.5% to 9% seen once. Time point specified: pre-sensitization, week 0. Treatment denoted: therapeutic diphenylcyclopropenone sensitization with weekly scalp DPC. Only a few counts were recorded for this clonotype. This CDR3 is built from 14 residues. V lost 6 bases to trimming and J lost 2 bases, with 17 bases between them. CDR1 SQVTM and CDR2 ANQGSEA come from the germline V gene.

The clonotype originates from a man between 18 and 35 years old with alopecia areata. Some clones in this sample may be carry-over from other donors' samples. Here the sequenced sample was whole blood, taken in connection with sensitization to the hapten diphenylcyclopropenone (DPC). The genes are TRBV29-1 and TRBJ2-7; weak D call: TRBD1 (6 bases). The CDR3 sequence: CSVRWQDRAYEQYF. In DNA, the CDR3 is TGCAGCGTGCGTTGGCAGGACAGAGCCTACGAGCAGTACTTC.